This T cell receptor (beta chain) was captured by sequencing in a study of early T cells in non-severe SARS-CoV-2 infection. Across the study: Unsorted whole blood bulk RNA was sequenced, with unpaired chains. Study-level results: Database matching using VDJdb favored anti-spike CD8 responses, with private and CD4 specificities left missing.

V lost 2 bases to trimming and J lost 1 base; unmatched junction nucleotides: 8. Germline V gene sequence: CDR1 SGHRS, CDR2 YFSETQ. The CDR3 has 16 amino acids. Comment on this clonotype: Antigen specificity is unknown.

As part of library construction, unique molecular identifiers were attached to individual cDNA molecules. TCRdb independently ran MiXCR on the 5' RACE reads; one entry per CDR3 protein. Found here are 50,000 or so distinct CDR3 sequences, around 13% of them singletons; the top ten hold about 9.4%. The TCR sequence derives from an adult who was a healthcare worker with PCR-confirmed SARS-CoV-2 infection or an uninfected control (not recorded which). V gene TRBV5-1 combines with J gene TRBJ2-7; 8 bases fit TRBD1. Material: whole blood. The CDR3: CASSFLSGQGSYEQYF. The CDR3 DNA is TGCGCCAGCAGCTTTCTTTCTGGACAGGGATCCTACGAGCAGTACTTC.